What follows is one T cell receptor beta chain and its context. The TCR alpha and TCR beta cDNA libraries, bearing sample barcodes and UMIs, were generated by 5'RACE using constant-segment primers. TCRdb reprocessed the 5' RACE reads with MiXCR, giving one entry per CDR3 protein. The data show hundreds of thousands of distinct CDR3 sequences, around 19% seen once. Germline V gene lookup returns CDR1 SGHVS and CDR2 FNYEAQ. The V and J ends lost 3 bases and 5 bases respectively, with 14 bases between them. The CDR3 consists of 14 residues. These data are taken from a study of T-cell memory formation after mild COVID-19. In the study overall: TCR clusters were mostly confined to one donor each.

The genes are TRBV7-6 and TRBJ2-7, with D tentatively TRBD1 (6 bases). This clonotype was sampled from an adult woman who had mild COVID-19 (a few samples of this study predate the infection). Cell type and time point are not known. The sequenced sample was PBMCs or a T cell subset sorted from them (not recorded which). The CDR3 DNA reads TGTGCCAGCAGCTTCGGGCAGGGGTGGCACGAGCAGTACTTC. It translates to CASSFGQGWHEQYF. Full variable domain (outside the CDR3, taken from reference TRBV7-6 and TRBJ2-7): GAGVSQSPRYKVTKRGQDVALRCDPISGHVSLYWYRQALGQGPEFLTYFNYEAQQDKSGLPNDRFSAERPEGSISTLTIQRTEQRDSAMYRCASSFGQGWHEQYFGPGTRLTVT.